This is a list of T cell receptor beta chains from one sample in a study of molecular identifiers for immune sequencing clone quantification. TCRdb ran MiXCR on the PCR reads and lists one entry per CDR3 protein. The data show 45,000 to 60,000 distinct CDR3 sequences, 35% to 40% seen once. Sequencing used naive CD8+ T cells from blood, with Jurkat cell RNA spiked in. The receptors stem from a human donor in good health. Some libraries in this study had Jurkat cell RNA spiked in. Each CDR3 is given with its conserved first and last residue. A D gene is named only where the DNA matches it firmly. Clone size is shown for a subset of rows, as once, few, many or a class of expanded clone.

V gene,clone size,J gene,D gene,CDR3 DNA,CDR3 protein
TRBV29-1,-,TRBJ2-2,-,TGCAGCGTTGATCGCACCGGGGAGCTGTTTTTT,CSVDRTGELFF
TRBV20-1,-,TRBJ2-1,-,TGCAGTGCTAGAGATGTTGGTGAGCAGTTCTTC,CSARDVGEQFF
TRBV5-6,many,TRBJ2-3,TRBD1,TGTGCCAGCAGCTGGGAGACAGGGGAGGCGGATACGCAGTATTTT,CASSWETGEADTQYF
TRBV28,many,TRBJ1-1,-,TGTGCCAGCAGAAACAGATACCTGAACACTGAAGCTTTCTTT,CASRNRYLNTEAFF
TRBV27,-,TRBJ2-7,-,TGTGCCAGCAGCACCAACCCCCGCCGGGAGCAGTACTTC,CASSTNPRREQYF
TRBV12-3/TRBV12-4,-,TRBJ2-7,TRBD1,TGTGCCAGCACCCCAGGGGGCCACCACTACGAGCAGTACTTC,CASTPGGHHYEQYF
TRBV7-6,few,TRBJ1-1,-,TGTGCCAGCAGCTCCTCGACTGGGGGGACTGAAGCTTTCTTT,CASSSSTGGTEAFF
TRBV27,many,TRBJ2-7,-,TGTGCCAGCAGTTTCAGTGGGGGAGCCTACGAGCAGTACTTC,CASSFSGGAYEQYF
TRBV29-1,-,TRBJ2-2,-,TGCAGCGCCTACTCAGGACTACATTACACCGGGGAGCTGTCTTTT,CSAYSGLHYTGELSF
TRBV28,-,TRBJ2-7,-,TGTGCCAGCAGTTTTTTGATCACCTACGAGCAGTACTTC,CASSFLITYEQYF
TRBV10-2,-,TRBJ2-5,TRBD2,TGCGCCAGCAGTGAGCCGCACGGGGGGGGGCAAGAGACCCAGTACTTC,CASSEPHGGGQETQYF
TRBV5-6,-,TRBJ2-3,-,TGTGCCAGCAGCTCTGGGAGCATAGATACGCAGTATTTT,CASSSGSIDTQYF
TRBV27,few,TRBJ2-5,-,TGTGCCAGCACCCCGAGCAGCAGGATACCGAGGGAGACCCCGTACTTC,CASTPSSRIPRETPYF
TRBV28,many,TRBJ2-7,TRBD2,TGTGCCAGCACCCCGGGACTAGCGGGAGTCGACGAGCAGTACTTC,CASTPGLAGVDEQYF
TRBV7-8,many,TRBJ2-7,-,TGTGCCAGCAGATCCGAGCAGTACTTC,CASRSEQYF
TRBV27,-,TRBJ2-7,-,TGTGCCAGAACCCAAGCAGGGTCCTACGAGCAGTACTTC,CARTQAGSYEQYF
TRBV7-8,-,TRBJ2-7,TRBD1,TGTGCCAGCAGTTGGGACAGGGGAAAGTCGGAGCAGTACTTC,CASSWDRGKSEQYF
TRBV7-9,-,TRBJ2-1,-,TGTGCCAGCACCTTATCCGTCGATGAGCAGTTCTTC,CASTLSVDEQFF
TRBV9,-,TRBJ2-7,-,TGTGCCAGCAGCGTAGGAGGGACCCAAGCCTACGGGCAGTACTTC,CASSVGGTQAYGQYF
TRBV20-1,many,TRBJ2-3,TRBD1,TGCAGTGCTAGAATGACGGACAGGGTATTAAGCGATACGCAGTATTTT,CSARMTDRVLSDTQYF
TRBV14,few,TRBJ2-6,-,TGTGCCAGCAGCCAAGATGTCGGACTGTACTCTGGGGCCAACGTCCTGACTTTC,CASSQDVGLYSGANVLTF
TRBV6-5,-,TRBJ2-3,TRBD2,TGTGCCAGCAGTTACTCTTCTAGCGGGAGGTCCGCAGATACGCAGTATTTT,CASSYSSSGRSADTQYF